This entry features one TCR beta chain sequence. What it recognizes is unknown. This record belongs to a study of graft-versus-host responses after intestinal transplantation. Study overall: Once they had received anti-thymocyte globulin induction, all recipients took tacrolimus and steroids for approximately 3 years.

Germline V gene data show CDR1 as SGHRS and CDR2 as YFSETQ. V lost 2 bases and J lost 6, with 11 bases in between. This CDR3 is built from 13 residues. Profiled with immunoSEQ multiplex PCR; TCRdb holds only in-frame clones, not every one. Among some 90,000 clones listed, about nine tenths were seen once. The receptor was derived from a human donor who received an intestinal transplant. The chain combines TRBV5-1 with TRBJ1-2; D is ambiguous. Sequencing was performed on unstimulated CD4+ T cells sorted from spleen or lymph node cells, taken before intestinal transplant. Here the CDR3 reads CASSFGGGDGYTF. CDR3 sequence (DNA): TGCGCCAGCAGCTTTGGCGGCGGGGATGGCTACACCTTC.